Here is one TCR beta chain with its context. The CDR3 is made up of 14 amino acids. The V gene's germline CDR1 is LGHNA and CDR2 YSLEER. V was shortened by 0 bases and J by 7 bases, with 12 bases between the two germline ends. The sample originates from a study of blood T cell repertoires in COVID-19. Libraries were prepared by immunoSEQ multiplex PCR; TCRdb keeps only in-frame clonotypes and omits some of them. The table includes roughly 100,000 clones, about 89% detected once. The TCR was taken from a human donor in a cohort sampled during active COVID-19. The sample was peripheral blood. The chain combines TRBV4-3 with TRBJ2-5, with TRBD2 as a possible D gene (5 bases). DNA for the CDR3: TGCGCCAGCAGCCAAGAGGGCACCGGAGGGACCCAGTACTTC. It translates to CASSQEGTGGTQYF.